Shown below are 17 T cell receptor beta chains from a single sample sequenced in a study of beta chain features in type 1 diabetes (dated 2018 in TCRdb). Library prep was done by the immunoSEQ multiplex PCR assay. The entire isolated RNA was reverse transcribed using the High Capacity cDNA Reverse Transcription Kit, and thus expressed TCRB transcripts were sequenced. TCRdb's version of the immuneACCESS table is confined to in-frame rearrangements and falls short of the full clone set. An unresolved V gene accounts for under half of the shortfall where checked; the remainder is of unknown origin. In all, the sample holds hundreds of thousands of clones, and 30% of those were seen once. The leading ten clones occupy 0.05% to 0.065% of the sample. The sequencing sample was made of naive CD4+ T cells from blood. What the cell subset or site label conveys for this sample: true naive CD4+ T cells. These receptors all come from a man between 18 and 29 years old in good health.

This clone was seen more than once but under ten times. The V gene is TRBV15, the J gene TRBJ2-7; D unresolved. Germline loops: CDR1 LNHNV, CDR2 YYDKDF (reference sequence). The V gene lost 0 bases and the J gene lost 0 bases, with 12 bases spanning the gap. The CDR3 runs to 16 residues. The CDR3 sequence is CATSRDPSVSSYEQYF. The CDR3, as DNA: TGTGCCACCAGCAGAGACCCATCTGTGAGCTCCTACGAGCAGTACTTC.

This clone was seen only a few times. The chain employs TRBV6-1 and TRBJ2-3; D gene ambiguous. Germline V gene sequence: CDR1 MNHNS, CDR2 SASEGT. CDR3 size: 14 residues. The V end was cut by 2 bases, the J end by 2 bases, with 8 bases between. The CDR3, as DNA: TGTGCCAGCAGTGAATCCCCCTCCACAGATACGCAGTATTTT. This translates into CASSESPSTDTQYF.

This chain uses TRBV4-3 with TRBJ2-2; TRBD2 matches at 10 bases. Unmatched junction bases numbered 8, after V lost 3 bases and J lost 7 bases. Germline V gene lookup returns CDR1 LGHNA and CDR2 YSLEER. The CDR3 is 16 residues long. CDR3 loop: CASSQVLAGAVGELFF. In DNA, the CDR3 is TGCGCCAGCAGCCAGGTCCTAGCGGGAGCGGTCGGGGAGCTGTTTTTT.

This clone was seen a single time. The rearrangement uses TRBV7-2 and TRBJ1-1, with D unclear. CDR1 is SGHTA and CDR2 is FQGNSA in the germline V gene. This CDR3 has 13 residues. V was trimmed by 6 bases and J by 0 bases, leaving 8 bases between them. CDR3 loop: CASSRHLNTEAFF. CDR3 bases: TGTGCCAGCAGTAGACACCTGAACACTGAAGCTTTCTTT. The full variable domain, rest sourced from reference TRBV7-2 and TRBJ1-1, is GAGVSQSPSNKVTEKGKDVELRCDPISGHTALYWYRQSLGQGLEFLIYFQGNSAPDKSGLPSDRFSAERTGGSVSTLTIQRTQQEDSAVYLCASSRHLNTEAFFGQGTRLTVV.

V and J are TRBV28 and TRBJ2-5; 13 nucleotides line up with TRBD2. Germline CDR1 reads MDHEN; CDR2 reads SYDVKM. The CDR3 has 17 amino acids. V lost 5 bases, J lost 5 bases, and 11 bases stayed unmatched. As DNA, the CDR3 is TGTGCCAGCAGTCCAAAAAGGGGACTAGCGGGAATGGAGACCCAGTACTTC. Translation: CASSPKRGLAGMETQYF.

In this sample, this clone turned up a few times. This rearrangement joins TRBV11-2 to TRBJ2-3; D is ambiguous. This CDR3 is built from 15 residues. In germline, CDR1 is SGHAT, CDR2 FQNNGV. Trimming cost V 5 bases and J 0 bases, with 12 bases left between them. The CDR3 loop is CASSQDGLSTDTQYF. CDR3 nucleotides: TGTGCCAGCAGCCAGGATGGGCTTAGCACAGATACGCAGTATTTT.

This clone is a singleton in its sample. The chain is built from TRBV5-1 and TRBJ2-3; no definite D call. The V end was cut by 6 bases, the J end by 1 base, with 21 bases between. Germline values: CDR1 SGHRS, CDR2 YFSETQ. The CDR3 runs 17 residues. The CDR3 spells CASTTLPSSLRTDTQYF. Written as DNA, the CDR3 is TGCGCCAGCACCACTCTGCCCAGTTCCCTACGCACAGATACGCAGTATTTT.

The chain uses TRBV19 and TRBJ2-7; the D gene is possibly TRBD2 (5 bases). Trimming left V 3 bases short and J 3 bases short, with 15 bases between. Germline V gene lookup returns CDR1 LNHDA and CDR2 SQIVND (reference sequence). This CDR3 has 15 residues. The CDR3: CASSIGLADIYEQYF. Here the CDR3 DNA reads TGTGCCAGTAGTATCGGTCTAGCCGATATCTACGAGCAGTACTTC. Complete variable domain (other parts from reference TRBV19 and TRBJ2-7): DGGITQSPKYLFRKEGQNVTLSCEQNLNHDAMYWYRQDPGQGLRLIYYSQIVNDFQKGDIAEGYSVSREKKESFPLTVTSAQKNPTAFYLCASSIGLADIYEQYFGPGTRLTVT.

The gene calls are TRBV28 and TRBJ2-5; the D is unclear. Germline CDR1 MDHEN, CDR2 SYDVKM. V gave up 6 bases and J gave up 2 bases, with 4 bases separating them. The CDR3 totals 11 residues. CDR3 sequence (DNA): TGTGCCAGCAGCAATCAAGAGACCCAGTACTTC. Residues: CASSNQETQYF.

This chain links TRBV5-1 with TRBJ1-1; D is unclear. Trimming cost V 0 bases and J 1 base, with 7 bases left between them. CDR3 length: 14 residues. Germline CDR1 is SGHRS and CDR2 is YFSETQ. CDR3 sequence: CASSLARRNTEAFF. The CDR3 region has the DNA TGCGCCAGCAGCTTGGCCAGAAGGAACACTGAAGCTTTCTTT.

Only a few counts were recorded for this clone. The rearrangement links TRBV9 to TRBJ2-1; D ambiguous. Germline values: CDR1 SGDLS, CDR2 YYNGEE. The CDR3 is 13 residues long. Trimming pared 0 bases from V and 4 bases from J, leaving 5 bases between. The CDR3 protein is CASSVEAYNEQFF. For the CDR3, the DNA is TGTGCCAGCAGCGTAGAGGCTTACAATGAGCAGTTCTTC.

Only a few counts were recorded for this clone. The CDR3 DNA reads TGTGCCTGGATACCGGGACTAGCGGGAGGTAGCTCCTACGAGCAGTACTTC. This codes for CAWIPGLAGGSSYEQYF. The chain joins TRBV30 to TRBJ2-7, with 15 positions matching TRBD2. Germline V gene sequence: CDR1 GTSNPN, CDR2 SVGIG (reference sequence). The CDR3 loop spans 17 amino acids. The V and J ends lost 4 bases and 0 bases, in that order; junction bases with no gene match: 7.

This chain links TRBV7-3 with TRBJ2-1; D is undetermined. Trimming removed 5 bases at V and 2 bases at J, with 13 bases between. The CDR3 is made up of 15 amino acids. Looked up from germline, CDR1 is SGHTA and CDR2 is FQGTGA. The CDR3 DNA follows: TGTGCCAGCAGCACAACTGACTCAACCTACAATGAGCAGTTCTTC. Translating it yields CASSTTDSTYNEQFF.

The rearrangement links TRBV29-1 to TRBJ2-3; D remains unclear. CDR1 and CDR2 (germline): SQVTM, ANQGSEA. CDR3 length equals 13 residues. Trimming took 4 bases from V and 2 from J, leaving 10 bases between them. DNA for the CDR3: TGCAGCGTTGTAATCAGCGCCACAGATACGCAGTATTTT. Translation: CSVVISATDTQYF.

The chain carries TRBV4-1 and TRBJ2-1, with TRBD2 matching over 11 bases. The CDR3 totals 13 residues. The V gene's germline CDR1 is MGHRA and CDR2 YSYEKL. The J segment lost 7 bases and the V segment lost 6 bases, leaving 2 bases of the junction unmatched. The CDR3 sequence: CASRLAGDNEQFF. The CDR3, as DNA: TGCGCCAGCAGACTAGCGGGAGATAATGAGCAGTTCTTC.

This clone was counted between two and nine times. The chain has TRBV30 and TRBJ2-2, with 9 positions matching TRBD2. CDR1 is GTSNPN, CDR2 SVGIG, per germline (reference sequence). The CDR3 spans 15 residues. V dropped 3 bases and J dropped 6; count of bases not matched to a gene: 8. CDR3 loop: CAWRPTGTSSGELFF. The DNA of the CDR3 is TGTGCCTGGAGGCCTACCGGGACTAGCTCCGGGGAGCTGTTTTTT.

This clone came up a few times. The V and J genes are TRBV30 and TRBJ2-7; the D gene is possibly TRBD1 (7 bases). The ends were cut back, 6 bases at V and 0 bases at J, with 12 bases in the middle. CDR1 is GTSNPN and CDR2 is SVGIG in the germline V gene (reference sequence). The CDR3 sequence is 13 residues long. The CDR3 protein is CACNRGLSYEQYF. CDR3 DNA sequence: TGTGCCTGCAACAGGGGACTCTCCTACGAGCAGTACTTC.